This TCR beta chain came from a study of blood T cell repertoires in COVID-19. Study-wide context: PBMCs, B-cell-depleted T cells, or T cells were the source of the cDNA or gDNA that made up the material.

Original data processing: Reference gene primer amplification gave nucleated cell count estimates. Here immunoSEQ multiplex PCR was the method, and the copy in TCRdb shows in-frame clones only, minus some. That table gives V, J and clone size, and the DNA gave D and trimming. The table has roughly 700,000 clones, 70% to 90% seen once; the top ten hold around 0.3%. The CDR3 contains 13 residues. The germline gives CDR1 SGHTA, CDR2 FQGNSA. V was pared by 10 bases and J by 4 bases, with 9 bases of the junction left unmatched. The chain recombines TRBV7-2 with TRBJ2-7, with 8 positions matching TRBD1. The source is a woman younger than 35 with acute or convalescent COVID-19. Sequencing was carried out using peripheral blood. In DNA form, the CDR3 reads TGTGCCACCCGGGACAGGTATTCGTACGAGCAGTACTTC. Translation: CATRDRYSYEQYF.